This is a list of T cell receptor beta chains from one sample in a study of chemoradiotherapy in HPV16-positive cancers. TCRdb's copy holds only in-frame clones and misses some; the assay was immunoSEQ multiplex PCR. The sample gives more than 9,000 clones, around 90% of which show up once; approximately 2.6% is in the top ten. Sampling was carried out from a patient who underwent chemoradiotherapy. These receptors were collected from a human donor with HPV-associated anogenital cancer. CDR3s include the opening cysteine and the closing phenylalanine or tryptophan. Each record gives: CDR3 protein, V gene.

CASSDIYWTESGRNTEAFF TRBV6-1
CASSLGVAGDLYQETQYF TRBV11-3
CASSSRLAGGAEQYF TRBV27
CASTLLAGSYEQYF TRBV2
CASKAGTAGNTIYF TRBV2
CAWSVLDRVATQYF TRBV30
CASSLGQGMNEKLFF TRBV5-6
CASSYYRPGEWGYTF TRBV19
CASSIGQPSNQPQHF TRBV19
CASSPGPMNTEAFF TRBV5-6
CASSEGPGTRSYEQYF TRBV25-1
CASRLQGDQPQHF TRBV5-6
CASRNQGGYGYTF TRBV6-5
CASRAVPERETQYF TRBV19